This T cell receptor beta chain was identified during a study of cytomegalovirus exposure and HLA in healthy donors. The PCR was carried out with 60 Vbeta primers and 13 Jbeta primers. Using immunoSEQ multiplex PCR, the repertoire was profiled, and TCRdb retains in-frame clones only, with some absent. The sample lists around 100,000 clones; 7.6% were seen once. This CDR3 comprises 14 residues. The V gene's germline CDR1 is SNHLY and CDR2 FYNNEI. Trimming took off 6 bases at V and 3 bases at J, with 14 bases between the two ends. This clone has just a few counts. Antigen unknown. Study conclusions and caveats: Serostatus for CMV was the only available immune exposure information.

The sequence was obtained from a man over 45 in good health and CMV-seronegative. The sample taken for sequencing was PBMCs. The chain uses TRBV2 and TRBJ1-1; D perhaps matches TRBD1 (6 bases). CDR3 DNA: TGTGCCAGCAGGTTACAGGGCAGCTACACTGAAGCTTTCTTT. Its protein is CASRLQGSYTEAFF.